The 3 T cell receptor beta chains given below trace back to one sample, sequenced in a study of early T cells in non-severe SARS-CoV-2 infection. MiXCR, run by TCRdb on the 5' RACE reads, gives a single entry per CDR3 protein. This sample yields 52,000 or so distinct CDR3 sequences, of which around 7% are seen a single time; 5.8% belongs to the top ten. The sequencing here drew on whole blood, taken at baseline. Receptors were obtained from an adult who was a healthcare worker with PCR-confirmed SARS-CoV-2 infection or an uninfected control (not recorded which).

As DNA, the CDR3 is TGCAGCGTCCACGTCGGGAGCTACGAGCAGTACTTC. Translated, it gives CSVHVGSYEQYF. The chain uses TRBV29-1 and TRBJ2-7, with D perhaps TRBD2 (6 bases). CDR3 length equals 12 residues. Germline V CDR1 and CDR2: SQVTM, ANQGSEA. V lost 6 bases and J 3 bases, leaving 12 bases between the germline ends.

This clonotype was seen many times. The chain employs TRBV12-3 or TRBV12-4 and TRBJ2-2; 8 nucleotides align to TRBD1. The CDR3 is made up of 15 amino acids. The J segment lost 5 bases and the V segment lost 7 bases, leaving 9 bases of the junction unmatched. CDR3 sequence reads: CASTLGQGGTGELFF. CDR3 nucleotides: TGTGCCAGCACCTTAGGACAGGGTGGGACCGGGGAGCTGTTTTTT.

This clonotype occurred many times. The V call is TRBV4-2, the J call TRBJ1-5, with a possible D match to TRBD1 (5 bases). CDR1 LGHNA and CDR2 YNFKEQ come from the germline V gene. The CDR3 covers 16 residues. V lost 1 base and J 2 bases, leaving 12 bases between the germline ends. For the CDR3, the DNA is TGTGCCAGCAGCCAAGTTTCGGGGCAAGGCAATCAGCCCCAGCATTTT. Translating it yields CASSQVSGQGNQPQHF.